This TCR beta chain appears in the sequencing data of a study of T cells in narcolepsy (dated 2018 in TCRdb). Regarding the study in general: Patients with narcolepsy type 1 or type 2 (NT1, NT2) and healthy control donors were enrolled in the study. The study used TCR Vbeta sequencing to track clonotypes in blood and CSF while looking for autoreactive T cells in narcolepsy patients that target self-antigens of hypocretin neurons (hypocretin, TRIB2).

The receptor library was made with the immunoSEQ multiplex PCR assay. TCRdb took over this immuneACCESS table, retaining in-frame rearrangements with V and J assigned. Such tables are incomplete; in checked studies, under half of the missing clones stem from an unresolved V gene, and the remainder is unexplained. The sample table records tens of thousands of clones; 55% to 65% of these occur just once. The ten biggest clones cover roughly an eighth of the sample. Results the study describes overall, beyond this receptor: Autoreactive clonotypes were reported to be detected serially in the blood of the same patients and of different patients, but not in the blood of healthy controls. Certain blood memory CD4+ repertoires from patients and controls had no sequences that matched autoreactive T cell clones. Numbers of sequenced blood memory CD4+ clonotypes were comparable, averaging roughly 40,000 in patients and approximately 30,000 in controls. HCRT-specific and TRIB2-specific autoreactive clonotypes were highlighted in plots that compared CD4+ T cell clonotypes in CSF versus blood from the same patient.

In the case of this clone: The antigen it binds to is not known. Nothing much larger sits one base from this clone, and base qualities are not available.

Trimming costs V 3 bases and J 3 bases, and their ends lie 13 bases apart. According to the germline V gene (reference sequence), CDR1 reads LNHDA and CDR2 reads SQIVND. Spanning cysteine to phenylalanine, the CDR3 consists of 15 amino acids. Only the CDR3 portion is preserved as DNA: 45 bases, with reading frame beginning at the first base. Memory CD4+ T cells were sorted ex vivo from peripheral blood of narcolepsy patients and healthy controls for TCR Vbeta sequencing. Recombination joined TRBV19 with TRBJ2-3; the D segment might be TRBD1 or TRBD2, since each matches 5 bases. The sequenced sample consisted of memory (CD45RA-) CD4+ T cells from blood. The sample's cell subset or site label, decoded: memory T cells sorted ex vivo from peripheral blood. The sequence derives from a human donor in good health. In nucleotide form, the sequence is TGTGCCAGTAGTATGGGGCGGGCCAAGACAGATACGCAGTATTTT. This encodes CASSMGRAKTDTQYF.